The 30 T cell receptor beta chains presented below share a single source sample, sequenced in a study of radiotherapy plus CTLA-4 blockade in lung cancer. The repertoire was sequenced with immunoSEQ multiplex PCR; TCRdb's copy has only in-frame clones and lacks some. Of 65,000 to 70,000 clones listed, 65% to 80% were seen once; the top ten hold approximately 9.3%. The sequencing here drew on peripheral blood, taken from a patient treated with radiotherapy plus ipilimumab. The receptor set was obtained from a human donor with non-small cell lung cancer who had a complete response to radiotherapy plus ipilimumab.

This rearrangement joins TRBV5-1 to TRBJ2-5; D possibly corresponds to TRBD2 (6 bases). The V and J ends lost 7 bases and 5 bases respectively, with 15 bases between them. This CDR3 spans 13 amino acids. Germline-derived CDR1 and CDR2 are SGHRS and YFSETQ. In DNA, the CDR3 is TGCGCCAGCGGCAAGGGCGGGGTGGAGACCCAGTACTTC. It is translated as CASGKGGVETQYF. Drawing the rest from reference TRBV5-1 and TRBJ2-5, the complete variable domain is KAGVTQTPRYLIKTRGQQVTLSCSPISGHRSVSWYQQTPGQGLQFLFEYFSETQRNKGNFPGRFSGRQFSNSRSEMNVSTLELGDSALYLCASGKGGVETQYFGPGTRLLVL.

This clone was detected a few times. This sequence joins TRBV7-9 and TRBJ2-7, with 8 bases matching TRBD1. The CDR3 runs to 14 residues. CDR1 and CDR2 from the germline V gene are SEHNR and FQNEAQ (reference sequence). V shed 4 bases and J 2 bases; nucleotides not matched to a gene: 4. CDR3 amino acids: CASSSDRAPYEQYV. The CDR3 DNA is TGTGCCAGCAGCTCGGACAGGGCCCCCTACGAGCAGTACGTC.

The CDR3 sequence: CASSQDQAATEQFF. The CDR3, as DNA: TGCGCCAGCAGCCAAGATCAGGCGGCAACTGAGCAGTTCTTC. J is TRBJ2-1 and V is TRBV4-3; no definite D call. V was clipped by 0 bases and J by 9 bases, with 12 bases between them. Germline assignment: CDR1 LGHNA and CDR2 YSLEER. The CDR3 spans 14 residues.

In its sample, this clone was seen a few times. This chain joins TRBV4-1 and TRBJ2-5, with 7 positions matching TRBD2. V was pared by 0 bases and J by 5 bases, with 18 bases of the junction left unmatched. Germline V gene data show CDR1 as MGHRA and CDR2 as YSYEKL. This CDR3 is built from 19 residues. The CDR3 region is CASSQDLSSGFLNGETQYF. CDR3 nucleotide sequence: TGCGCCAGCAGCCAAGACTTGTCTAGCGGATTCCTTAACGGGGAGACCCAGTACTTC.

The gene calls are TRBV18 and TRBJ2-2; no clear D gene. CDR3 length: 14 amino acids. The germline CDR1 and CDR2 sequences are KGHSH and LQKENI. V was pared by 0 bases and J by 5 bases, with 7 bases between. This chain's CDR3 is CASSPPSRTGELFF. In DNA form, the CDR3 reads TGTGCCAGCTCACCACCCTCTCGGACCGGGGAGCTGTTTTTT. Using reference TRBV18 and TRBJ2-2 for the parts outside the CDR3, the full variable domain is NAGVMQNPRHLVRRRGQEARLRCSPMKGHSHVYWYRQLPEEGLKFMVYLQKENIIDESGMPKERFSAEFPKEGPSILRIQQVVRGDSAAYFCASSPPSRTGELFFGEGSRLTVL.

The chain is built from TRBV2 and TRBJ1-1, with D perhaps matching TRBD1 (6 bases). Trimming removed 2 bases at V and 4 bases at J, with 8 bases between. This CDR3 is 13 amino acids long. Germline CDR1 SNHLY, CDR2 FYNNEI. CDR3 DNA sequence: TGTGCCAGCAGTGAAAGGGGGGTCACTGAAGCTTTCTTT. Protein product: CASSERGVTEAFF.

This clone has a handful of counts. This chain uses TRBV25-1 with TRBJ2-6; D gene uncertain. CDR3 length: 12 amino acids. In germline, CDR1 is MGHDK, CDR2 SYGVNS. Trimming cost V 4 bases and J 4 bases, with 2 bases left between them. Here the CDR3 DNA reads TGTGCCAGCAGTGCCGGGGCCAACGTCCTGACTTTC. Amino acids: CASSAGANVLTF. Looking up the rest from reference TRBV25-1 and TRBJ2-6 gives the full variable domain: EADIYQTPRYLVIGTGKKITLECSQTMGHDKMYWYQQDPGMELHLIHYSYGVNSTEKGDLSSESTVSRIRTEHFPLTLESARPSHTSQYLCASSAGANVLTFGAGSRLTVL.

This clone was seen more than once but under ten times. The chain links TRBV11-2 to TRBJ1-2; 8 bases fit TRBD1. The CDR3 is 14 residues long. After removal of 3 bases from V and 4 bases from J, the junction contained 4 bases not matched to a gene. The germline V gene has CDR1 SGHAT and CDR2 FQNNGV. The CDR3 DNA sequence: TGTGCCAGCAGCTTGGGGGACAGGACCTATGGCTACACCTTC. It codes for CASSLGDRTYGYTF.

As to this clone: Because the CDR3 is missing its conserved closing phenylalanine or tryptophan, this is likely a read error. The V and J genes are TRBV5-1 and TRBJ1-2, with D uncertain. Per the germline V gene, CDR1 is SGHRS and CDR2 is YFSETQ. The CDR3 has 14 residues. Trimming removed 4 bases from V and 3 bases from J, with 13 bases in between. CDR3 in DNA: TGCGCCAGCAGCCCACTAACCTCAGACTATGGCTACACCCTC. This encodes CASSPLTSDYGYTL.

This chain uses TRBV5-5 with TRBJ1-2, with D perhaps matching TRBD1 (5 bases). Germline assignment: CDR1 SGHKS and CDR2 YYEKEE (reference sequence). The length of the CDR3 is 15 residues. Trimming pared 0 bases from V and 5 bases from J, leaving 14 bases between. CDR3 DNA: TGTGCCAGCAGCTTGGTGCAATCAAGGACATATGGCTACACCTTC. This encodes CASSLVQSRTYGYTF.

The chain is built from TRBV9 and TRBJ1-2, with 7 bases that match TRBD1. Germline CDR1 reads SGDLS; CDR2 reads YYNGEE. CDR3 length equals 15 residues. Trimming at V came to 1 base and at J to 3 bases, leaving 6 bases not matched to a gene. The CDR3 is CASSVSGTAYYGYTF. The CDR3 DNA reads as TGTGCCAGCAGCGTATCCGGGACAGCTTACTATGGCTACACCTTC.

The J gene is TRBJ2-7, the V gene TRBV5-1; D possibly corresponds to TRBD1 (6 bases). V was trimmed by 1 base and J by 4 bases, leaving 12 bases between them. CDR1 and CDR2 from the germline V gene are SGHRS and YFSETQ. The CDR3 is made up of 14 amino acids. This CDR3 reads CASSLSPGEYEQYV. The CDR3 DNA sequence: TGCGCCAGCAGCTTGTCGCCAGGGGAGTACGAGCAGTACGTC.

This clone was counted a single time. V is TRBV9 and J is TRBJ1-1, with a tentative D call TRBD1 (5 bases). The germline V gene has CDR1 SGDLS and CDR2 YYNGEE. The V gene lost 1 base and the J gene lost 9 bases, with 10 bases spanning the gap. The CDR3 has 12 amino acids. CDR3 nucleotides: TGTGCCAGCAGCGTACAGGGCGAGAAAGCTTTCTTT. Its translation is CASSVQGEKAFF.

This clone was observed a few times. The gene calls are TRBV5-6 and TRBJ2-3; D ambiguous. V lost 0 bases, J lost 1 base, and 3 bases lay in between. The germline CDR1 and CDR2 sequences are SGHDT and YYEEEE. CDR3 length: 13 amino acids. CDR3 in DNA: TGTGCCAGCAGCTTGGGTCGCACAGATACGCAGTATTTT. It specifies CASSLGRTDTQYF.

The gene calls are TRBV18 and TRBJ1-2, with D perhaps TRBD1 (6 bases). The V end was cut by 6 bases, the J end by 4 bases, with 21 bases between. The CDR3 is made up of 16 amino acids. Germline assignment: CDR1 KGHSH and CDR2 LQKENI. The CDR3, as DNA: TGTGCCAGCTCGGGAGGATACAGGGTAGTGAGCTATGGCTACACCTTC. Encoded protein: CASSGGYRVVSYGYTF.

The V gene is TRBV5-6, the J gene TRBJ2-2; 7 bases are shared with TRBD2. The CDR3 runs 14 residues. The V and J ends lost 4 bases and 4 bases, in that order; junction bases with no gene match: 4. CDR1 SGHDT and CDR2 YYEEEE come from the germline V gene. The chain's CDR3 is CASSAGLSTGELFF. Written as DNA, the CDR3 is TGTGCCAGCAGCGCGGGACTATCCACCGGGGAGCTGTTTTTT.

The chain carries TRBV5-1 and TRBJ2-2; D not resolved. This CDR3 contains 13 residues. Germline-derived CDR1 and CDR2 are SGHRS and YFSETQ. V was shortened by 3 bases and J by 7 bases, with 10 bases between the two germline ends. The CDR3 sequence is CASSSKLDGELFF. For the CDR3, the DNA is TGCGCCAGCAGCTCCAAGTTGGACGGGGAGCTGTTTTTT.

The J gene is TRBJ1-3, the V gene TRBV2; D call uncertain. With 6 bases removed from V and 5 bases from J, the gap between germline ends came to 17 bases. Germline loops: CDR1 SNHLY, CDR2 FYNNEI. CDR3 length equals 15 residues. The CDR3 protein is CASSTQGSTRNTIYF. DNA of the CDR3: TGTGCCAGCAGCACCCAAGGGTCTACCAGAAACACCATATATTTT.

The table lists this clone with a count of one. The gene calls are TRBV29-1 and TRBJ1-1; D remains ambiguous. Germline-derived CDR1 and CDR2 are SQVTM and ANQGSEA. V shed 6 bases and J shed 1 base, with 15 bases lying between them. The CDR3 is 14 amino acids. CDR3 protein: CSVLSGSRNTEAFF. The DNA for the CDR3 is TGCAGCGTCTTAAGCGGCTCCAGGAACACTGAAGCTTTCTTT.

CDR3 residues: CASSLSGLANEQYV. For the CDR3, the DNA is TGTGCCAGCAGTTTATCCGGACTAGCGAACGAGCAGTACGTC. This rearrangement joins TRBV27 to TRBJ2-7; 9 nucleotides align to TRBD2. From germline, CDR1 is MNHEY and CDR2 SMNVEV (reference sequence). The CDR3 covers 14 residues. The junction had 2 bases not matched to a gene; V was cut back by 0 bases and J by 5 bases.

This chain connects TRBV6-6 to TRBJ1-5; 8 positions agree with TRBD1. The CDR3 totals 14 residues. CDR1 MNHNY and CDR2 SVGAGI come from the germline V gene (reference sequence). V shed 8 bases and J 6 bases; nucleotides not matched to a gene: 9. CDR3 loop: CASSIAGGGQPQHF. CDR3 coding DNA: TGTGCCAGCTCGATTGCAGGGGGCGGTCAGCCCCAGCATTTT.

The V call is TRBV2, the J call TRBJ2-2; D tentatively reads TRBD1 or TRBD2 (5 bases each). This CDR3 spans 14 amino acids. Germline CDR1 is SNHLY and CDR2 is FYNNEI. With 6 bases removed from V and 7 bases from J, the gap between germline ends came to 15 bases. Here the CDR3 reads CASRGAGASGELFF. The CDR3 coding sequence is TGTGCCAGCAGAGGCGCCGGGGCGAGCGGGGAGCTGTTTTTT.

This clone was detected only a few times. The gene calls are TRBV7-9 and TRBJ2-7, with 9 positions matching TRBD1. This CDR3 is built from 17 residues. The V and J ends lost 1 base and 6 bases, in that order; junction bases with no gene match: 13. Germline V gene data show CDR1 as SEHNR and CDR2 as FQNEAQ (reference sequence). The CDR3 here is CASSLGSPGTGPFEQYF. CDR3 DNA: TGTGCCAGCAGCTTAGGCTCCCCCGGGACAGGGCCTTTCGAGCAGTACTTC.

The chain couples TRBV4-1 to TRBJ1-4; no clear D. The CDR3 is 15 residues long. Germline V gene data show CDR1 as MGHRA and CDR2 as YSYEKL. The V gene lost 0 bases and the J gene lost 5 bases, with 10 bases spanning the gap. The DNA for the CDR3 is TGCGCCAGCAGCCAAGAAGCGCAGGAAAATGAAAAACTGTTTTTT. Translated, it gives CASSQEAQENEKLFF.

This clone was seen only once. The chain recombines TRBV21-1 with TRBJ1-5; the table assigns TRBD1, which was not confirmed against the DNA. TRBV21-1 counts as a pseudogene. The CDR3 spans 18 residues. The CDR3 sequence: CASSPRTVAFYSNQPQHF. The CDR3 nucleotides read TGTGCCAGCAGCCCCCGGACAGTCGCCTTTTATAGCAATCAGCCCCAGCATTTT.

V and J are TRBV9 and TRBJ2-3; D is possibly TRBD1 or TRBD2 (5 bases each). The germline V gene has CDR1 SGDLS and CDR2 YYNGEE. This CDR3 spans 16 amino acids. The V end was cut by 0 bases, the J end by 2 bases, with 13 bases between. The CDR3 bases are TGTGCCAGCAGCGTAGACGGGACCTCTTTCACAGATACGCAGTATTTT. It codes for CASSVDGTSFTDTQYF.

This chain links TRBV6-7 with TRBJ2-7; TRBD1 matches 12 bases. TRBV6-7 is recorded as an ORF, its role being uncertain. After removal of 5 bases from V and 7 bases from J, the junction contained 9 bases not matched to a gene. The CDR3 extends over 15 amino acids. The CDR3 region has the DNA TGTGCCAGCAGTAAACCGGGACAGGGGGCCAGGGAGCAGTACTTC. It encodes CASSKPGQGAREQYF.

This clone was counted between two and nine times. The DNA for the CDR3 is TGTGCCAGCAGTGTTTTGGGGAACACTGAAGCTTTCTTT. This gives the protein CASSVLGNTEAFF. The chain combines TRBV2 with TRBJ1-1, with D unresolved. Trimming removed 4 bases at V and 1 base at J, with 7 bases between. CDR3 length: 13 amino acids. CDR1 is SNHLY and CDR2 is FYNNEI in the germline V gene.

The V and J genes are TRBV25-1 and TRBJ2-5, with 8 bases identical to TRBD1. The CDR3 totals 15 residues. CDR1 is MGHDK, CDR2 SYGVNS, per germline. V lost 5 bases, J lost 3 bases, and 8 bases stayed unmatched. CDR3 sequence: CASSWTGSGEETQYF. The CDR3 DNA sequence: TGTGCCAGCAGTTGGACAGGGTCGGGCGAAGAGACCCAGTACTTC.

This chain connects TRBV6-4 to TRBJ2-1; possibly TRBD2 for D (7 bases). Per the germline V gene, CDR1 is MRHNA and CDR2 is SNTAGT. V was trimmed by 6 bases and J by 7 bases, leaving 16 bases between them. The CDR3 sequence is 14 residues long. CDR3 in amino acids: CASSFTGGHNEQFF. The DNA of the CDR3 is TGTGCCAGCAGCTTTACCGGGGGGCATAATGAGCAGTTCTTC.